Sequencing of this T cell receptor beta chain was carried out in a study of blood T cell repertoires in COVID-19. Study background: Samples of COVID-19 (acute and convalescent) were obtained from the United States, Italy and Spain.

Assay: immunoSEQ multiplex PCR; the TCRdb copy retains only in-frame clones and omits some. The sample comprises a few hundred thousand clones, roughly 90% of which are singletons, and over 1% rests with the top ten. The CDR3 runs to 13 residues. CDR1 is SGHAT and CDR2 is FQNNGV in the germline V gene. The V end lost 5 bases, the J end lost 8 bases, and 14 bases lay between the germline ends. The gene calls are TRBV11-2 and TRBJ2-3; D remains ambiguous. Source material: peripheral blood. The clonotype originates from a middle-aged man with acute or convalescent COVID-19. The CDR3 DNA reads as TGTGCCAGCAGCCTGAGAGGTAGAGGTACGCAGTATTTT. Amino acids: CASSLRGRGTQYF.